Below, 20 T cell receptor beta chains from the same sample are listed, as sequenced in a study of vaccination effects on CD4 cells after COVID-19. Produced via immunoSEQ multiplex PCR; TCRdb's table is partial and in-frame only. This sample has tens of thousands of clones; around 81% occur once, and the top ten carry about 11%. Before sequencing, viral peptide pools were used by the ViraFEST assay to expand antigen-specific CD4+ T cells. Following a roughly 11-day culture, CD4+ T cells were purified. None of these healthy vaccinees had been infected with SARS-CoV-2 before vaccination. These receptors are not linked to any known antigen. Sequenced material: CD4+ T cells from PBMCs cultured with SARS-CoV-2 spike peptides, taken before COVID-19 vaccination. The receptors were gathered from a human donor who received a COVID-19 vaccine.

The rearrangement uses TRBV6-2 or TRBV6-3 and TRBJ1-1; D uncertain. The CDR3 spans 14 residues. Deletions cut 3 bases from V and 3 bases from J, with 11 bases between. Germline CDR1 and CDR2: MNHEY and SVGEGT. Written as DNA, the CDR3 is TGTGCCAGCAGTTATGGCGGGGTCCACACTGAAGCTTTCTTT. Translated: CASSYGGVHTEAFF.

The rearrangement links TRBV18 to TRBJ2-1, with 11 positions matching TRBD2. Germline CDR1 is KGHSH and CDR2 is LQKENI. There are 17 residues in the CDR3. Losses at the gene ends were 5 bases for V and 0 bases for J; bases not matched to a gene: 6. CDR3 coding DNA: TGTGCCAGCTCAGGACCCCTAGCGGGGGGCTCCTACAATGAGCAGTTCTTC. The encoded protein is CASSGPLAGGSYNEQFF.

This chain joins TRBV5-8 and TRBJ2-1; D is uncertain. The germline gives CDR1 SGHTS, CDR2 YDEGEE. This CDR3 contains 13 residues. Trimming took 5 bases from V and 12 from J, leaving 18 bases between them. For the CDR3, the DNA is TGTGCCAGCAGTCCCAACGAAGGATTAGGGCAGTTCTTC. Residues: CASSPNEGLGQFF.

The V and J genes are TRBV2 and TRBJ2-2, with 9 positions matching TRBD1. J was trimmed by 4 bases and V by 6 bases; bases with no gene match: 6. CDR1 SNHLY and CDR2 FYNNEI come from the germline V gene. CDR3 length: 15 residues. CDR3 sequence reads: CASRAGQGPTGELFF. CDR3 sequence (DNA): TGTGCCAGCAGGGCCGGACAGGGGCCCACCGGGGAGCTGTTTTTT. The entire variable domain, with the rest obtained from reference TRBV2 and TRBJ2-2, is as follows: EPEVTQTPSHQVTQMGQEVILRCVPISNHLYFYWYRQILGQKVEFLVSFYNNEISEKSEIFDDQFSVERPDGSNFTLKIRSTKLEDSAMYFCASRAGQGPTGELFFGEGSRLTVL.

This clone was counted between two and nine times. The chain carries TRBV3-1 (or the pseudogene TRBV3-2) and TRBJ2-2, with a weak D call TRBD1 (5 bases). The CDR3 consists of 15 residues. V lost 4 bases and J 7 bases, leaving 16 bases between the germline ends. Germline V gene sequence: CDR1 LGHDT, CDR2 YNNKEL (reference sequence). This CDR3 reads CASSLPLGQNGELFF. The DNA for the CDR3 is TGTGCCAGCAGCCTTCCACTCGGACAAAACGGGGAGCTGTTTTTT.

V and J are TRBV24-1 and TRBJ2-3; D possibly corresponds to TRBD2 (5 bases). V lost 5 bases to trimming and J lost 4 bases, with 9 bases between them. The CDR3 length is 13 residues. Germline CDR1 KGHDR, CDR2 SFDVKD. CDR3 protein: CATSGGLADTQYF. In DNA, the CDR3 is TGTGCCACCAGTGGAGGGTTGGCAGATACGCAGTATTTT.

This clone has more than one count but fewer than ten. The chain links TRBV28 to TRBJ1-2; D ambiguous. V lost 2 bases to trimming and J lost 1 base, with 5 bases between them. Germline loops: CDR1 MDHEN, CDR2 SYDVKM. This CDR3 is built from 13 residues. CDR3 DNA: TGTGCCAGCAGTTTAGACCTTAACTATGGCTACACCTTC. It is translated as CASSLDLNYGYTF.

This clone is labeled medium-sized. DNA of the CDR3: TGTGCCAGCTCACCACGCTCTCCAGAAATCTATGGCTACACCTTC. This sequence encodes CASSPRSPEIYGYTF. The chain recombines TRBV18 with TRBJ1-2; D uncertain. Trimming took off 1 base at V and 4 bases at J, with 13 bases between the two ends. The CDR3 has 15 amino acids. Germline CDR1 and CDR2: KGHSH and LQKENI.

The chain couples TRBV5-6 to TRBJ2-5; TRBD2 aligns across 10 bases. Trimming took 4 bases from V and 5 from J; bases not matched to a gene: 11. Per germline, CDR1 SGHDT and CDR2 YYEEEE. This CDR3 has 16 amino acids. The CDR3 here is CASSILAGALGETQYF. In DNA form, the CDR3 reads TGTGCCAGCAGCATTCTAGCGGGGGCCCTCGGGGAGACCCAGTACTTC.

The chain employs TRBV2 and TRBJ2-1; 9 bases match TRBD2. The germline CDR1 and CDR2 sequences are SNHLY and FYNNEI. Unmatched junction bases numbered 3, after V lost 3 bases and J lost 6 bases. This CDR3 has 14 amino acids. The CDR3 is CASSENSGGNEQFF. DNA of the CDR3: TGTGCCAGCAGTGAGAATAGCGGGGGCAATGAGCAGTTCTTC.

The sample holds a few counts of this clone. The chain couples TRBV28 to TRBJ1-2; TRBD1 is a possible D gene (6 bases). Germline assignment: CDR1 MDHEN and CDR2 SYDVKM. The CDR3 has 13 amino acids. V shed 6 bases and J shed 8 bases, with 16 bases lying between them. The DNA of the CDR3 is TGTGCCAGCAGAACAGGGCTTATTGGCGGCTACACCTTC. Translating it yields CASRTGLIGGYTF.

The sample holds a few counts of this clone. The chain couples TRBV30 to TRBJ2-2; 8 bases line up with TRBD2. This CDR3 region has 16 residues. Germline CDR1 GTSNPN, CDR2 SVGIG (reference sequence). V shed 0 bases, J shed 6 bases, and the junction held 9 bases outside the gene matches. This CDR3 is CAWSVSRGGPAGELFF. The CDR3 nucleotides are TGTGCCTGGAGTGTTAGTCGGGGGGGGCCAGCCGGGGAGCTGTTTTTT.

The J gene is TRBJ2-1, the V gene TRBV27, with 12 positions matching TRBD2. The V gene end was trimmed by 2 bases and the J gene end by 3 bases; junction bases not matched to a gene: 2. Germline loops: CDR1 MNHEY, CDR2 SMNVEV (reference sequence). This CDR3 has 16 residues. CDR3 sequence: CASSLLAGGSYNEQFF. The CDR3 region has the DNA TGTGCCAGCAGTTTACTAGCGGGGGGGAGCTACAATGAGCAGTTCTTC.

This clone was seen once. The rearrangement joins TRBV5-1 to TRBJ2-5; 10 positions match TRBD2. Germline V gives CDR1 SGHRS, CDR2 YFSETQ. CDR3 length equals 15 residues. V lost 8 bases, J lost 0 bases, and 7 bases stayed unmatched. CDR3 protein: CASSPLAGYQETQYF. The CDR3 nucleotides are TGCGCCAGTAGCCCACTAGCGGGGTACCAAGAGACCCAGTACTTC.

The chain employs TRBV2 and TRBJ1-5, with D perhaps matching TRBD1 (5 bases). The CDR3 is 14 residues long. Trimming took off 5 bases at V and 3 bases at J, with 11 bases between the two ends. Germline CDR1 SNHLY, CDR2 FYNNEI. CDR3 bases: TGTGCCAGCAGTCGGGACGCCTACAATCAGCCCCAGCATTTT. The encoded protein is CASSRDAYNQPQHF.

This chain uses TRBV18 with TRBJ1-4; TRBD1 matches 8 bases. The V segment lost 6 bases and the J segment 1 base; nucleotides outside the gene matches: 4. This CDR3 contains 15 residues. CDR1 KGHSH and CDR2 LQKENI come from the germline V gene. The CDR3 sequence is CASSIDRGTNEKLFF. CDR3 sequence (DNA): TGTGCCAGCTCCATCGACAGGGGAACTAATGAAAAACTGTTTTTT.

CDR3 DNA: TGTGCCAGCTCACCTATACCGGGACAGGGTAATTCACCCCTCCACTTT. Encoded protein: CASSPIPGQGNSPLHF. The chain links TRBV18 to TRBJ1-6, with 9 bases identical to TRBD1. The CDR3 contains 16 residues. The V gene end was trimmed by 3 bases and the J gene end by 6 bases; junction bases not matched to a gene: 6. Germline assignment: CDR1 KGHSH and CDR2 LQKENI.

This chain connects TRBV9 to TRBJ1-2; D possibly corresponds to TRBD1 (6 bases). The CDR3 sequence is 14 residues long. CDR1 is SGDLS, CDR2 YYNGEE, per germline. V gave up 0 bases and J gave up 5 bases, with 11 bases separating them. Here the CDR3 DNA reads TGTGCCAGCAGCGTAGAATCAGGGGCGTATGGCTACACCTTC. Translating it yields CASSVESGAYGYTF.

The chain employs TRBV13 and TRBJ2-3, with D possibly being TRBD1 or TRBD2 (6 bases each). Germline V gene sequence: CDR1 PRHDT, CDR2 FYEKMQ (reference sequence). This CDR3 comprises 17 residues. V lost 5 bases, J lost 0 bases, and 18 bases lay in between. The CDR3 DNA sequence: TGTGCCAGCAGCCCCGTCCCCGGGGGCCCTAGCACAGATACGCAGTATTTT. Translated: CASSPVPGGPSTDTQYF.

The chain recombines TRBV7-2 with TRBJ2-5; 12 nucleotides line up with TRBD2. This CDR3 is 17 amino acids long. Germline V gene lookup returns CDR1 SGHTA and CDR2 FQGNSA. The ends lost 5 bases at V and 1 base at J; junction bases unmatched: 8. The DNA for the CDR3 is TGTGCCAGCAGCCCAGGACTAGCGGGGAACCGCCAAGAGACCCAGTACTTC. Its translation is CASSPGLAGNRQETQYF. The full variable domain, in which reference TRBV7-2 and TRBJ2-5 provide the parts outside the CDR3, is GAGVSQSPSNKVTEKGKDVELRCDPISGHTALYWYRQSLGQGLEFLIYFQGNSAPDKSGLPSDRFSAERTGGSVSTLTIQRTQQEDSAVYLCASSPGLAGNRQETQYFGPGTRLLVL.